This T cell receptor beta chain was obtained from a study of CDR3 diversity in severe acne. TCRdb re-called the PCR reads with MiXCR, one entry per CDR3 protein. The table lists about 90,000 distinct CDR3 sequences, about half of them singletons. Many counts were recorded for this clonotype. The sample taken for sequencing was blood. The TCR originated in a male donor in good health, serving as a control.

The CDR3 DNA reads TGCGCCAGCAGCCAAGAGGGGCTAGCGGATTCCTCCTACGAGCAGTACTTC. It codes for CASSQEGLADSSYEQYF. This chain connects TRBV4-1 to TRBJ2-7; 7 nucleotides line up with TRBD2. Losses at the gene ends were 0 bases for V and 0 bases for J; bases not matched to a gene: 8. This CDR3 has 17 residues. Germline CDR1 MGHRA, CDR2 YSYEKL.